These T cell receptor beta chains were read from a single sample in a study of T cell changes during pregnancy in multiple sclerosis. Sequencing was performed with immunoSEQ multiplex PCR; in TCRdb, only in-frame clones are kept and a portion is missing. This table holds 65,000 to 90,000 clones, about 89% found once. The source was PBMCs, collected in the first trimester of pregnancy. The receptors were gathered from a female donor in good health, serving as a control in a pregnancy study. Some clones in this sample may be carry-over from other donors' samples. Each CDR3 is given with its conserved first and last residue. The order of the fields is D gene, clone size, V gene, J gene, CDR3 DNA, CDR3 protein. A D gene is named only where the DNA matches it firmly. Rows give clone size only sometimes, using once, few, many, or a class for an expanded clone.

d_call: .
clone_size: once
v_call: TRBV11-2
j_call: TRBJ1-2
cdr3_nt: TGTGCCAGCAGTAGGCGGAGATTGGAATATGGCTACACCTTC
cdr3_aa: CASSRRRLEYGYTF

d_call: .
clone_size: .
v_call: TRBV9
j_call: TRBJ1-5
cdr3_nt: TGTGCCAGCAGCGTAGCAGGGGAGAGCAATCAGCCCCAGCATTTT
cdr3_aa: CASSVAGESNQPQHF

d_call: .
clone_size: few
v_call: TRBV10-3
j_call: TRBJ1-6
cdr3_nt: TGTGCCATCACGGCAGGGCTGGAGAATTCACCCCTCCACTTT
cdr3_aa: CAITAGLENSPLHF

d_call: .
clone_size: .
v_call: TRBV19
j_call: TRBJ2-5
cdr3_nt: TGTGCCAGTAGTGCCCCAGGGGCCGCCAGGGAGACCCAGTACTTC
cdr3_aa: CASSAPGAARETQYF

d_call: TRBD1
clone_size: once
v_call: TRBV5-1
j_call: TRBJ2-1
cdr3_nt: TGCGCCAGCAGCGACGGTACGGACAGGGGGCGAAAGAGCAATGAGCAGTTCTTC
cdr3_aa: CASSDGTDRGRKSNEQFF

d_call: TRBD2
clone_size: .
v_call: TRBV2
j_call: TRBJ2-7
cdr3_nt: TGTGCCAGCAGTGTAGGACTAGCGGGGACCCCCTACGAGCAGTACTTC
cdr3_aa: CASSVGLAGTPYEQYF

d_call: .
clone_size: .
v_call: TRBV11-2
j_call: TRBJ2-7
cdr3_nt: TGTGCCAGCAGCGGGGACTCCGGGCCCGAGCAGTACTTC
cdr3_aa: CASSGDSGPEQYF

d_call: .
clone_size: .
v_call: TRBV6-1
j_call: TRBJ2-7
cdr3_nt: TGTGCCAGCCACAGGTCAAACTCCTACGAGCAGTACTTC
cdr3_aa: CASHRSNSYEQYF

d_call: TRBD1
clone_size: .
v_call: TRBV29-1
j_call: TRBJ1-5
cdr3_nt: TGCAGCGCTGGACAGGGTACGATCAATCAGCCCCAGCATTTT
cdr3_aa: CSAGQGTINQPQHF

d_call: .
clone_size: .
v_call: TRBV6-1
j_call: TRBJ1-2
cdr3_nt: TGTGCCAGGAGAGGTGGAGGGGCGAGCTCGGGTGGCTACACCTTC
cdr3_aa: CARRGGGASSGGYTF

d_call: .
clone_size: .
v_call: TRBV5-1
j_call: TRBJ2-7
cdr3_nt: TGCGCCAGCAGCTTGAATCTCCCTTACGAGCAGTACTTC
cdr3_aa: CASSLNLPYEQYF

d_call: TRBD2
clone_size: .
v_call: TRBV19
j_call: TRBJ2-1
cdr3_nt: TGTGCCAGCTCACCTAGCGGGAGTTTTTCCGATGAGCAGTTCTTC
cdr3_aa: CASSPSGSFSDEQFF

d_call: TRBD2
clone_size: .
v_call: TRBV27
j_call: TRBJ2-3
cdr3_nt: TGTGCCAGCAGTTTACAGGGGTGGGGAATAGCGGGGGCCCCTAGCACAGATACGCAGTATTTT
cdr3_aa: CASSLQGWGIAGAPSTDTQYF

d_call: .
clone_size: .
v_call: TRBV29-1
j_call: TRBJ2-1
cdr3_nt: TGCAGCGTTGAAGATGCGCTTAGCGATTACTACAATGAGCAGTTCTTC
cdr3_aa: CSVEDALSDYYNEQFF

d_call: TRBD2
clone_size: .
v_call: TRBV4-2
j_call: TRBJ2-3
cdr3_nt: TGTGCCAGCAGCCAAGCTCGCTATAGCGGGAGGACCGGACCCACAAACACGCAGTATTTT
cdr3_aa: CASSQARYSGRTGPTNTQYF

d_call: TRBD2
clone_size: .
v_call: TRBV19
j_call: TRBJ2-5
cdr3_nt: TGTGCCAGTAGTATAGAGGGAGGGCCCGGAGAGACCCAGTACTTC
cdr3_aa: CASSIEGGPGETQYF

d_call: .
clone_size: .
v_call: TRBV27
j_call: TRBJ2-1
cdr3_nt: TGTGCCAGCGGGGGGTACAATGAGCAGTTCTTC
cdr3_aa: CASGGYNEQFF

d_call: TRBD1
clone_size: .
v_call: TRBV7-9
j_call: TRBJ1-2
cdr3_nt: TGTGCCAGCAGCCCCGGACAGGCGAACTATGGCTACACCTTC
cdr3_aa: CASSPGQANYGYTF

d_call: TRBD2
clone_size: .
v_call: TRBV5-4
j_call: TRBJ2-7
cdr3_nt: TGTGCCAGCAGCTTGGGGGGGACTAGCGGGTACGAGCAGTACTTC
cdr3_aa: CASSLGGTSGYEQYF

d_call: .
clone_size: .
v_call: TRBV20-1
j_call: TRBJ1-2
cdr3_nt: TGCAGTGCTAGGGGGGGAGATGGCTACACCTTC
cdr3_aa: CSARGGDGYTF

d_call: TRBD1
clone_size: .
v_call: TRBV7-9
j_call: TRBJ2-7
cdr3_nt: TGTGCCAGCAGCTTAGCCGGGACAGCCCAATACGAGCAGTACTTC
cdr3_aa: CASSLAGTAQYEQYF

d_call: TRBD1
clone_size: .
v_call: TRBV7-6
j_call: TRBJ1-1
cdr3_nt: TGTGCCAGCAGCTTATCAGGACAGGGGGTAAGGAACACTGAAGCTTTCTTT
cdr3_aa: CASSLSGQGVRNTEAFF

d_call: TRBD1
clone_size: .
v_call: TRBV6-6
j_call: TRBJ1-2
cdr3_nt: TGTGCCAGCAGTTACCCAGGGGGCTATGGCTACACCTTC
cdr3_aa: CASSYPGGYGYTF

d_call: TRBD1
clone_size: .
v_call: TRBV14
j_call: TRBJ2-5
cdr3_nt: TGTGCCAGCAGCCAACTGGCCGGGACAGGGGGAGAGACCCAGTACTTC
cdr3_aa: CASSQLAGTGGETQYF

d_call: TRBD2
clone_size: .
v_call: TRBV9
j_call: TRBJ2-1
cdr3_nt: TGTGCCAGCAGCGTAGGTTTAGCGGGAGTTGAGCAGTTCTTC
cdr3_aa: CASSVGLAGVEQFF

d_call: .
clone_size: .
v_call: TRBV10-3
j_call: TRBJ2-6
cdr3_nt: TGTGCCATCAGTGAACGGAGTGCCTCTGGGGCCAACGTCCTGACTTTC
cdr3_aa: CAISERSASGANVLTF

d_call: TRBD2
clone_size: .
v_call: TRBV19
j_call: TRBJ2-3
cdr3_nt: TGTGCCAGTGGAATGGGACTAGCGGTGACAGATACGCAGTATTTT
cdr3_aa: CASGMGLAVTDTQYF

d_call: TRBD2
clone_size: .
v_call: TRBV28
j_call: TRBJ2-5
cdr3_nt: TGTGCCAGCAGTTTAAGGGCGGGGGGGCTAGAGACCCAGTACTTC
cdr3_aa: CASSLRAGGLETQYF

d_call: .
clone_size: .
v_call: TRBV7-3
j_call: TRBJ2-1
cdr3_nt: TGTGCCAGCAGCTTATCGGACAGCAATGAGCAGTTCTTC
cdr3_aa: CASSLSDSNEQFF

d_call: TRBD2
clone_size: .
v_call: TRBV29-1
j_call: TRBJ2-7
cdr3_nt: TGCAGCGTCAGCGGGAGGTTAGCCCACGAGCAGTACTTC
cdr3_aa: CSVSGRLAHEQYF

d_call: TRBD1
clone_size: .
v_call: TRBV4-1
j_call: TRBJ2-5
cdr3_nt: TGCGCCAGCAGCCAAGATCGCGACAGGGAAGAGACCCAGTACTTC
cdr3_aa: CASSQDRDREETQYF

d_call: .
clone_size: .
v_call: TRBV7-2
j_call: TRBJ1-5
cdr3_nt: TGTGCCAGCAGCTTATACCACTATCAGCCCCAGCATTTT
cdr3_aa: CASSLYHYQPQHF

d_call: TRBD2
clone_size: .
v_call: TRBV27
j_call: TRBJ2-2
cdr3_nt: TGTGCCAGCAGTCGACTAGCGCCCGGGGAGCTGTTTTTT
cdr3_aa: CASSRLAPGELFF

d_call: .
clone_size: .
v_call: TRBV28
j_call: TRBJ1-6
cdr3_nt: TGTGCCAGCAGTTGGGGGGTAAGCTCCTATAATTCACCCCTCCACTTT
cdr3_aa: CASSWGVSSYNSPLHF

d_call: TRBD1
clone_size: once
v_call: TRBV7-8
j_call: TRBJ1-1
cdr3_nt: TGTGCCAGCAGCGGCCGGACAGGACGGATTGAAGCTTTCTTT
cdr3_aa: CASSGRTGRIEAFF

d_call: TRBD1
clone_size: .
v_call: TRBV28
j_call: TRBJ2-1
cdr3_nt: TGTGCCAGCAGTTTCCGGGGACAGGGGGCGAATGAGCAGTTCTTC
cdr3_aa: CASSFRGQGANEQFF

d_call: .
clone_size: .
v_call: TRBV9
j_call: TRBJ1-4
cdr3_nt: TGTGCCAGCAGCGTAGGGGCCCCGGTAAGGAATCGAAATGAAAAACTGTTTTTT
cdr3_aa: CASSVGAPVRNRNEKLFF

d_call: TRBD1
clone_size: .
v_call: TRBV10-3
j_call: TRBJ2-2
cdr3_nt: TGTGCCATCCATGGGGACAGGGAGCCCCCCGGGGAGCTGTTTTTT
cdr3_aa: CAIHGDREPPGELFF

d_call: TRBD1
clone_size: .
v_call: TRBV7-3
j_call: TRBJ2-1
cdr3_nt: TGTGCCAGCAGCTTAACCGACAGGGCGTCCTACAATGAGCAGTTCTTC
cdr3_aa: CASSLTDRASYNEQFF

d_call: TRBD2
clone_size: .
v_call: TRBV30
j_call: TRBJ2-1
cdr3_nt: TGTGCCTGGGAAATGACTAGCGGGGATGAGCAGTTCTTC
cdr3_aa: CAWEMTSGDEQFF

d_call: .
clone_size: .
v_call: TRBV29-1
j_call: TRBJ2-1
cdr3_nt: TGCAGCCATCCGAGGGGAGGTGAGCAGTTCTTC
cdr3_aa: CSHPRGGEQFF

d_call: TRBD1
clone_size: .
v_call: TRBV15
j_call: TRBJ2-7
cdr3_nt: TGTGCCACCAGCACCTCTAGAGCCCGGGACAGGGGCTACGAGCAGTACTTC
cdr3_aa: CATSTSRARDRGYEQYF

d_call: .
clone_size: .
v_call: TRBV15
j_call: TRBJ2-2
cdr3_nt: TGTGCCACCAGCGGCTACAGGGCCGCGAACACCGGGGAGCTGTTTTTT
cdr3_aa: CATSGYRAANTGELFF

d_call: TRBD1
clone_size: .
v_call: TRBV4-3
j_call: TRBJ2-1
cdr3_nt: TGCGCCAGCAGCCCGGAGTTGGGACAGGGTTTGAATGAGCAGTTCTTC
cdr3_aa: CASSPELGQGLNEQFF

d_call: TRBD1
clone_size: .
v_call: TRBV2
j_call: TRBJ2-5
cdr3_nt: TGTGCCAGCAGTGAAAAGGGACAGACCCAAGAGACCCAGTACTTC
cdr3_aa: CASSEKGQTQETQYF

d_call: .
clone_size: .
v_call: TRBV4-1
j_call: TRBJ1-2
cdr3_nt: TGCGCCAGCAGCCAAACAGGGTCGGTGGTCTATGGCTACACCTTC
cdr3_aa: CASSQTGSVVYGYTF

d_call: .
clone_size: .
v_call: TRBV5-1
j_call: TRBJ2-1
cdr3_nt: TGCGCCAGCAGGGAAGGGAGGCCTTACAATGAGCAGTTCTTC
cdr3_aa: CASREGRPYNEQFF

d_call: .
clone_size: .
v_call: TRBV4-1
j_call: TRBJ2-7
cdr3_nt: TGCGCCAGCAGCCAAGAGCCTCAGGGCAGCTCCTACGAGCAGTACTTC
cdr3_aa: CASSQEPQGSSYEQYF

d_call: TRBD1
clone_size: .
v_call: TRBV29-1
j_call: TRBJ1-4
cdr3_nt: TGCAGCGCTATACAGGGGGCGCAGGGAAAACTGTTTTTT
cdr3_aa: CSAIQGAQGKLFF

d_call: TRBD1
clone_size: once
v_call: TRBV6-6
j_call: TRBJ1-1
cdr3_nt: TGTGCCAGCAGTTCCCGGACAGGAGGGGCTGAAGCTTTCTTT
cdr3_aa: CASSSRTGGAEAFF

d_call: .
clone_size: .
v_call: TRBV28
j_call: TRBJ1-5
cdr3_nt: TGTGCCAGCAGTCCCCCCGGCAATCAGCCCCAGCATTTT
cdr3_aa: CASSPPGNQPQHF

d_call: .
clone_size: .
v_call: TRBV4-2
j_call: TRBJ1-3
cdr3_nt: TGTGCCAGCAGCCAAGGGAGCTCTGGAAACACCATATATTTT
cdr3_aa: CASSQGSSGNTIYF

d_call: TRBD2
clone_size: .
v_call: TRBV4-1
j_call: TRBJ2-1
cdr3_nt: TGCGCCAGCAGCCTCCAGCCCGGGAGGGATAACAATGAGCAGTTCTTC
cdr3_aa: CASSLQPGRDNNEQFF

d_call: .
clone_size: once
v_call: TRBV15
j_call: TRBJ1-4
cdr3_nt: TGTGCCACCAGCAGAGTAGCCAGAACTAATGAAAAACTGTTTTTT
cdr3_aa: CATSRVARTNEKLFF

d_call: .
clone_size: .
v_call: TRBV25-1
j_call: TRBJ2-2
cdr3_nt: TGTGCCAGCAGTGAATTTGTAGTTGCGAACACCGGGGAGCTGTTTTTT
cdr3_aa: CASSEFVVANTGELFF